This paragraph reports one T cell receptor (beta chain). What it recognizes is unknown. Other DNA sequences of this sample code for an identical CDR3. The data were obtained in a study of long-term antiretroviral therapy in people with HIV. At the level of the study: Specimens dating back about a decade before the 2015 immediate-ART recommendation are the oldest included. Study-level results: Post-ART diversity increased but stayed below transplant donor controls. Collection of the blood, which took place between about 2003 and 2017, possibly occurred under older ART regimens. Clonotypes expanded prior to ART showed repertoire dominance at all sampled time points.

This CDR3 region has 15 residues. The germline V gene encodes CDR1 SEHNR and CDR2 FQNEAQ (reference sequence). V shed 1 base and J 4 bases; nucleotides not matched to a gene: 1. It was version v3.0 of the immunoSEQ assay that was run at survey level. Produced via immunoSEQ multiplex PCR; TCRdb's table is partial and in-frame only. Counted here are 35,000 to 45,000 clones, 80% to 85% occurring once; the ten biggest clones make up roughly 6.3%. The rearrangement links TRBV7-9 to TRBJ2-7; 13 positions match TRBD2. This specimen consisted of unsorted PBMCs, obtained 1 year after starting antiretroviral therapy. The TCR sequence derives from a man between 18 and 29 years old with HIV. This CDR3 reads CASSLGTSGSYEQYF. CDR3 bases: TGTGCCAGCAGCTTAGGGACTAGCGGGAGTTACGAGCAGTACTTC.